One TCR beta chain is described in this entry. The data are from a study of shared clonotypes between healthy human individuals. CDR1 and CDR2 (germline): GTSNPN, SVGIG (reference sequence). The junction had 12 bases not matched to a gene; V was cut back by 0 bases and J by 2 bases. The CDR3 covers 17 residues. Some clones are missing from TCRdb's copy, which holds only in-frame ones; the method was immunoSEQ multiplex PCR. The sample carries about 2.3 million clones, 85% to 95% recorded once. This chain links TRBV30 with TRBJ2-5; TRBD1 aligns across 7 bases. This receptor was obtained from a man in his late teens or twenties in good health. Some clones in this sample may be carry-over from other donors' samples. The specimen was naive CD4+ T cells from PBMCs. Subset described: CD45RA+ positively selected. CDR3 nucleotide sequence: TGTGCCTGGAGTGTACCCCCCAGGACAGGACGACAAGAGACCCAGTACTTC. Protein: CAWSVPPRTGRQETQYF.